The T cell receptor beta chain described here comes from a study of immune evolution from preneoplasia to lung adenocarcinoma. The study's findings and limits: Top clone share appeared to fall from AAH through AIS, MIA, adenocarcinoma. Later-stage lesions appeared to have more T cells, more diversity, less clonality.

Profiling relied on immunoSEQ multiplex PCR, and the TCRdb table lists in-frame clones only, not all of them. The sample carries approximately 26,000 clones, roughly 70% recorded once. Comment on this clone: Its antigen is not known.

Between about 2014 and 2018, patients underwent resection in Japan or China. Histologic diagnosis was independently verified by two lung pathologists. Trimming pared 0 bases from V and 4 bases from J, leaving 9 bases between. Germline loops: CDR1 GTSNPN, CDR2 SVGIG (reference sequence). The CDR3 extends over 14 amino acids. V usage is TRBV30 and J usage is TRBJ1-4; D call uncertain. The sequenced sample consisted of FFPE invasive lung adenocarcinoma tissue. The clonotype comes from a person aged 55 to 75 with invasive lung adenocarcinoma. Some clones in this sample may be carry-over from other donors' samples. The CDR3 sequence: CAWSVLGNNEKLFF. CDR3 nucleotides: TGTGCCTGGAGTGTACTGGGGAATAATGAAAAACTGTTTTTT.